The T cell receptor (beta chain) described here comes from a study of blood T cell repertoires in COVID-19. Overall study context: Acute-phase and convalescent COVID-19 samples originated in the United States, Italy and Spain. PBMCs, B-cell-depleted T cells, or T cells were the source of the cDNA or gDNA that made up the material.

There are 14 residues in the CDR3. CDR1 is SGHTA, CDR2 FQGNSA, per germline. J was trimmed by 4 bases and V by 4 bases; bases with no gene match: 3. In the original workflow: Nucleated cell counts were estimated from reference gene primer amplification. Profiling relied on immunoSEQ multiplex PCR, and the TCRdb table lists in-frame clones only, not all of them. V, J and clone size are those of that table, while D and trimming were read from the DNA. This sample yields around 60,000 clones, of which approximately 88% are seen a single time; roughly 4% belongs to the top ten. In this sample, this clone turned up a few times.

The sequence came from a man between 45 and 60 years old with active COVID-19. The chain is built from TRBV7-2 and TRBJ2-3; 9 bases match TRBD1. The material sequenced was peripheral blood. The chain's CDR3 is CASSSRQGADTQYF. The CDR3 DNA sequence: TGTGCCAGCAGCTCGAGACAGGGGGCAGATACGCAGTATTTT.